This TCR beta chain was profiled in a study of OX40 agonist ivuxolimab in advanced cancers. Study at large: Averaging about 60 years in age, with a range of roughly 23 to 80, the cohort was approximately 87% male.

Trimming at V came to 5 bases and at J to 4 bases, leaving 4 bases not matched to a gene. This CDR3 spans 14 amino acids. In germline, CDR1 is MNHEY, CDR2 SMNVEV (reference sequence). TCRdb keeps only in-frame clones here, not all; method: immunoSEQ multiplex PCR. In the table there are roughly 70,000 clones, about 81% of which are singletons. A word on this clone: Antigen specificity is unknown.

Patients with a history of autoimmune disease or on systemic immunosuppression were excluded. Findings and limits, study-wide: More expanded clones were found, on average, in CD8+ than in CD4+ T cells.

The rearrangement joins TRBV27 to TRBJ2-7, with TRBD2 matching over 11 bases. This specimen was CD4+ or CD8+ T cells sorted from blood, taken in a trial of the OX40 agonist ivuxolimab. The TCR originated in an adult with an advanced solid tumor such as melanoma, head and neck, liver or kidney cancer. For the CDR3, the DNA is TGTGCCAGCAGTCCCACTAGCGGGGGATACGAGCAGTACGTC. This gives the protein CASSPTSGGYEQYV.